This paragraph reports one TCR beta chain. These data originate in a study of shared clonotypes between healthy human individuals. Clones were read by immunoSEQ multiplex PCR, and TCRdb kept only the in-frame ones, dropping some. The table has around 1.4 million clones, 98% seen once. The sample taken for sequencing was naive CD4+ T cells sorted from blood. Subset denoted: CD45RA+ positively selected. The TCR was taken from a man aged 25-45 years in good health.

As DNA, the CDR3 is TGTGCCAGCAGCTTAGTGTCTGGCAGACCTAGCAATCAGCCCCAGCATTTT. Residues: CASSLVSGRPSNQPQHF. The chain has TRBV7-2 and TRBJ1-5; the D is unclear. The CDR3 totals 17 residues. V shed 1 base and J shed 0 bases, with 13 bases lying between them. Germline CDR1 SGHTA, CDR2 FQGNSA.